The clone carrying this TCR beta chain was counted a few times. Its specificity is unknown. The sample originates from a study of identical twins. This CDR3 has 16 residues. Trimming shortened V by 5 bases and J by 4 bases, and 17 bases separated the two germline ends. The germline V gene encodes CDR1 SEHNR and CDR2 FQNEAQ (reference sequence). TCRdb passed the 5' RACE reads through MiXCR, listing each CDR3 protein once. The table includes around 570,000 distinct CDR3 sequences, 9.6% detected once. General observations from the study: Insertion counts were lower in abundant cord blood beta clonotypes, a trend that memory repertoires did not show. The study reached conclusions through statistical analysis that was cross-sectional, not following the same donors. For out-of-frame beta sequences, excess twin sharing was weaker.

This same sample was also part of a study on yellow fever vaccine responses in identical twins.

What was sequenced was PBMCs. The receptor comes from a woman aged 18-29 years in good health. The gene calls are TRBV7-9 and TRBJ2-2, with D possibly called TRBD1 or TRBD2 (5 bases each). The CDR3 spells CASSPTVRESTGELFF. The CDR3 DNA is TGTGCCAGCAGCCCGACTGTCAGGGAGTCCACCGGGGAGCTGTTTTTT.